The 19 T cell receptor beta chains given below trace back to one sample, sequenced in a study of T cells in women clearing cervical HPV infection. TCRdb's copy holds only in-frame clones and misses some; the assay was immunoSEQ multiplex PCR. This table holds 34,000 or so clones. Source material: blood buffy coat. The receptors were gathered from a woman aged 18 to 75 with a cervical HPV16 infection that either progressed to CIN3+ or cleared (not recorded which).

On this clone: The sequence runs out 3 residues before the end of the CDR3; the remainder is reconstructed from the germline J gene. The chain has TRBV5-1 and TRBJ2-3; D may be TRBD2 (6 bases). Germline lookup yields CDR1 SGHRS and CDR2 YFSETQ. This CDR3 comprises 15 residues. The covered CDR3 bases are TGCGCCAGCAGCTTGGTGGGGGGTAGCAATCAGCCG. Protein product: CASSLVGGSNQP. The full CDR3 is CASSLVGGSNQPQYF.

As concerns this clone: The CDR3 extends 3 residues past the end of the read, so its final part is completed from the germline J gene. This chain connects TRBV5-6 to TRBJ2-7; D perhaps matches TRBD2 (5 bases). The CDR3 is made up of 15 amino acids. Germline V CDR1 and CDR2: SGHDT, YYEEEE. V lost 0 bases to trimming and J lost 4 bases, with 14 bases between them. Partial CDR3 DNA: TGTGCCAGCAGCTTGGGGGCCGGGGTTTTTTACGAG. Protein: CASSLGAGVFYE. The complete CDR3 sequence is CASSLGAGVFYEQYF.

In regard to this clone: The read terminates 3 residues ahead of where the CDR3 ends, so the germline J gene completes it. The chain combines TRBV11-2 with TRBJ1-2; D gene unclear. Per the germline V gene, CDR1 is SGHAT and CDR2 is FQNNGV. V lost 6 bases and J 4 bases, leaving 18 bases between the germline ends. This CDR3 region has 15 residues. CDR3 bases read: TGTGCCAGCAGTTACATGGCAGGCCAACTCTATGGC. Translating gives CASSYMAGQLYG. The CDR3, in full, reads CASSYMAGQLYGYTF.

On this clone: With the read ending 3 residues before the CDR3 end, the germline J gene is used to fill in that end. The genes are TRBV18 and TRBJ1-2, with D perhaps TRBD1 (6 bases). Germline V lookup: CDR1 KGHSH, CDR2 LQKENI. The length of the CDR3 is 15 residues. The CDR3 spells CASSQGLAGAYEYTF. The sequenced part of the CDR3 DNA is TGTGCCAGCTCGCAGGGACTAGCGGGGGCCTACGAA.

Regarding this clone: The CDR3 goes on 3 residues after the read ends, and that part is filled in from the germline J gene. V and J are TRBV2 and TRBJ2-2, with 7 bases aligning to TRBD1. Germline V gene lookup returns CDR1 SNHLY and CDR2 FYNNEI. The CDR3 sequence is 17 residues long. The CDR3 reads CASSVLQGRQYNSPLFF. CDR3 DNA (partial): TGTGCCAGCAGTGTTCTACAGGGGCGGCAGTATAATTCACCG.

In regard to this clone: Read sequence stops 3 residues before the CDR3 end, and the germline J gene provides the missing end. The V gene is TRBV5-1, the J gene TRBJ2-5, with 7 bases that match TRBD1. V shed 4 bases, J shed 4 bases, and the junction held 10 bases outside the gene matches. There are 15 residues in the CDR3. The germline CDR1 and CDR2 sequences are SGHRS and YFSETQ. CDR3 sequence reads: CASSKSGTEIETQYF. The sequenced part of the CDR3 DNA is TGCGCCAGCAGCAAATCCGGGACAGAGATAGAGACC.

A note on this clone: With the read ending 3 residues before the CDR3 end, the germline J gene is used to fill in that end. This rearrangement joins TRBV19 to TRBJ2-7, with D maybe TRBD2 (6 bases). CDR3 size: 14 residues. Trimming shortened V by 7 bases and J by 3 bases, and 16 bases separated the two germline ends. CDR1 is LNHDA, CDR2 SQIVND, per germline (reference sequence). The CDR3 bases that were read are TGTGCCAGTACCCCTAGACTAGGGGTCTACGAG. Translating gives CASTPRLGVYE. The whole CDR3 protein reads CASTPRLGVYEQYF. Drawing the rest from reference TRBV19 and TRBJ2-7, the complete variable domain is DGGITQSPKYLFRKEGQNVTLSCEQNLNHDAMYWYRQDPGQGLRLIYYSQIVNDFQKGDIAEGYSVSREKKESFPLTVTSAQKNPTAFYLCASTPRLGVYEQYFGPGTRLTVT.

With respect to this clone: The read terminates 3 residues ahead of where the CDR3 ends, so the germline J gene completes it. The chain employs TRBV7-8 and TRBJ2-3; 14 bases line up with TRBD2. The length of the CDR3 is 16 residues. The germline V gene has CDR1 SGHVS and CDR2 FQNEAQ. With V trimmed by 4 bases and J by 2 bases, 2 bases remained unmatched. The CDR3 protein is CASSSGLAGATDTQYF. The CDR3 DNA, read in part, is TGTGCCAGCAGCTCGGGACTAGCGGGGGCCACAGATACG.

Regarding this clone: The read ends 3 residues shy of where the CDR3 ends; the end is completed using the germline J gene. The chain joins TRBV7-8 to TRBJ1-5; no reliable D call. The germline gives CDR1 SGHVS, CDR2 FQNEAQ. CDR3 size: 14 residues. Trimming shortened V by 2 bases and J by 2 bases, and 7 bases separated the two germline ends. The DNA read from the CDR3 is TGTGCCAGCAGCTTACGGGGAGGCAATCAGCCC. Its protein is CASSLRGGNQP. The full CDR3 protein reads CASSLRGGNQPQHF.

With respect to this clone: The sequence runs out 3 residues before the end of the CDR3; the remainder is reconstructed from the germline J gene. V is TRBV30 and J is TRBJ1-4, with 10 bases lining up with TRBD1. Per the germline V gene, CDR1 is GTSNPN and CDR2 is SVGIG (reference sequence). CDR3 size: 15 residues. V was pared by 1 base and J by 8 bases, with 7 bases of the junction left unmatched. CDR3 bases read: TGTGCCTGGAGTGACTGGGACAGGGGAAAAGAAAAA. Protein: CAWSDWDRGKEK. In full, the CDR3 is CAWSDWDRGKEKLFF.

CDR3 protein: CASSLKGPDSPLHF. The CDR3 DNA, read in part, is TGTGCCAGCAGTTTGAAGGGTCCGGATTCACCC. The chain is built from TRBV12-3 or TRBV12-4 and TRBJ1-6; D call uncertain. The read terminates 3 residues ahead of where the CDR3 ends, so the germline J gene completes it. V lost 3 bases, J lost 8 bases, and 11 bases lay in between. The CDR3 is 14 residues long.

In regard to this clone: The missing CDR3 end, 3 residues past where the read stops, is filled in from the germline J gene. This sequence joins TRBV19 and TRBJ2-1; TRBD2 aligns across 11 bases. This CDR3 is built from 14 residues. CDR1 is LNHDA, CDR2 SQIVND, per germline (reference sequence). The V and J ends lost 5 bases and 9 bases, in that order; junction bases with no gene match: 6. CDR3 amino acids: CASSDSGRAGEQFF. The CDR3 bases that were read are TGTGCCAGTAGTGATAGCGGGAGGGCCGGTGAG.

CDR3 region: CADYSGAEAFF. The covered CDR3 bases are TGTGCCGACTACTCGGGGGCTGAA. V and J are TRBV30 and TRBJ1-1; D is possibly TRBD1 (5 bases). The read ends 3 residues before the CDR3 terminus; that terminus is restored from the germline J gene. The germline gives CDR1 GTSNPN, CDR2 SVGIG (reference sequence). Trimming took 8 bases from V and 6 from J, leaving 13 bases between them. The CDR3 runs 11 residues.

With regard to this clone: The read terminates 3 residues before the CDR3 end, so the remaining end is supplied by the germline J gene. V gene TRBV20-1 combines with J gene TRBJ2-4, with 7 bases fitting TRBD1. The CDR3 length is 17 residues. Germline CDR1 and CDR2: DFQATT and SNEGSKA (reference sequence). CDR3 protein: CSARGPIGRGKNQPQYF. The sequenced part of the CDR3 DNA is TGCAGTGCTAGAGGCCCAATTGGCAGGGGGAAAAATCAGCCT.

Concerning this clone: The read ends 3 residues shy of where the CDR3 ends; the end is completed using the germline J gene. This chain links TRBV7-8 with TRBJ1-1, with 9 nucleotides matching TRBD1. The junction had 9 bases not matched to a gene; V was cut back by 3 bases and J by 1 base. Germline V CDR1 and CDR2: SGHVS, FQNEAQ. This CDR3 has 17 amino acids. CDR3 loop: CASSFRQGGGENTEAFF. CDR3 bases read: TGTGCCAGCAGCTTTCGACAGGGGGGTGGAGAGAACACTGAA.

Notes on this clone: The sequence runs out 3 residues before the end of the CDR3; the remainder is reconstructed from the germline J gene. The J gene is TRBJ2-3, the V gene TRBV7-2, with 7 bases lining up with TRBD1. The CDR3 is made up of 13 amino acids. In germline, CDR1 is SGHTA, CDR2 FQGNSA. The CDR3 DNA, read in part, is TGTGCCAGCAGCCGAGGGACAGATCAGCCG. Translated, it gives CASSRGTDQP. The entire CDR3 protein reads CASSRGTDQPQYF.

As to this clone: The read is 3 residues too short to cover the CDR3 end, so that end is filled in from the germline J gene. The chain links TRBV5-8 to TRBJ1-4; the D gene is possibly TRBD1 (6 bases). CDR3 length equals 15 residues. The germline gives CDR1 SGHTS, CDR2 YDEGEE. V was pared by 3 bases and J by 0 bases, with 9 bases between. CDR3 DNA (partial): TGTGCCAGCAGCTCCGGACAGACAACTAATGAAAAA. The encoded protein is CASSSGQTTNEK. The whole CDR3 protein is CASSSGQTTNEKLFF.

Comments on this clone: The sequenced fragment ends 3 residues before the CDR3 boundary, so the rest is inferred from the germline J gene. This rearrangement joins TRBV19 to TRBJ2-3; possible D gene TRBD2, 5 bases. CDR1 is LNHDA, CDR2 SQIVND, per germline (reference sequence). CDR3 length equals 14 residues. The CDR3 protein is CASMGEGSYQPQYF. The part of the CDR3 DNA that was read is TGTGCCAGTATGGGTGAGGGCAGCTATCAGCCG.

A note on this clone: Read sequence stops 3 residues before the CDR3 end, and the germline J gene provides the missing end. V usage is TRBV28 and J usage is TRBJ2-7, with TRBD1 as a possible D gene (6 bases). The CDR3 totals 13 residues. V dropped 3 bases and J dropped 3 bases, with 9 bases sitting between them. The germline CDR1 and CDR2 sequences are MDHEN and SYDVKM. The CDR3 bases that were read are TGTGCCAGCAGTTTGAACAGGGTCTACGAG. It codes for CASSLNRVYE. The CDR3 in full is CASSLNRVYEQYF.